This note documents a single T cell receptor beta chain sequence. The J segment lost 3 bases and the V segment lost 4 bases, leaving 6 bases of the junction unmatched. CDR1 and CDR2 from the germline V gene are MGHRA and YSYEKL. The CDR3 contains 14 residues. The data are from a study of blood T cell repertoires in COVID-19. Study as a whole: Sites in the United States, Italy and Spain provided acute and convalescent COVID-19 samples.

Data came from immunoSEQ multiplex PCR; TCRdb stores just in-frame clones and leaves some out. This repertoire shows about 240,000 clones, 85% to 95% found once; its top ten account for more than 0.65%. The receptor comes from a man under 40 with COVID-19, enrolled during active disease. Source material: peripheral blood. The rearrangement uses TRBV4-1 and TRBJ2-7; 7 bases agree with TRBD1. The CDR3 DNA reads TGCGCCAGCAGCCCGGGGCAGGGGGACTACGAGCAGTACTTC. This gives the protein CASSPGQGDYEQYF.